The clone carrying this T cell receptor (beta chain) was recorded only once. The CDR3 spans 14 residues. Unmatched junction bases numbered 7, after V lost 1 base and J lost 8 bases. The germline gives CDR1 LNHNV, CDR2 YYDKDF (reference sequence). The data were taken from a study of blood T cell repertoires in COVID-19. Study context: Samples taken during acute and convalescent COVID-19 were collected in the United States, Italy and Spain. Sources were T cells, B-cell-depleted T cells, or PBMCs; the material itself was cDNA or gDNA.

In the original analysis: Quantification of nucleated cells was approximated via reference gene primer amplification. The assay was immunoSEQ multiplex PCR, and TCRdb's table has in-frame clones only and misses some. From that table come the V and J calls and clone size; the DNA was used to work out D and trimming. The table lists about 440,000 clones, more than 70% of them singletons. Material: peripheral blood. The chain recombines TRBV15 with TRBJ1-2; 7 nucleotides match TRBD1. The TCR sequence derives from a woman aged 45-65 years with COVID-19, enrolled during active disease. As DNA, the CDR3 is TGTGCCACCAGCAGAGCGCTACAGGGGAGCGGCTACACCTTC. It translates to CATSRALQGSGYTF.